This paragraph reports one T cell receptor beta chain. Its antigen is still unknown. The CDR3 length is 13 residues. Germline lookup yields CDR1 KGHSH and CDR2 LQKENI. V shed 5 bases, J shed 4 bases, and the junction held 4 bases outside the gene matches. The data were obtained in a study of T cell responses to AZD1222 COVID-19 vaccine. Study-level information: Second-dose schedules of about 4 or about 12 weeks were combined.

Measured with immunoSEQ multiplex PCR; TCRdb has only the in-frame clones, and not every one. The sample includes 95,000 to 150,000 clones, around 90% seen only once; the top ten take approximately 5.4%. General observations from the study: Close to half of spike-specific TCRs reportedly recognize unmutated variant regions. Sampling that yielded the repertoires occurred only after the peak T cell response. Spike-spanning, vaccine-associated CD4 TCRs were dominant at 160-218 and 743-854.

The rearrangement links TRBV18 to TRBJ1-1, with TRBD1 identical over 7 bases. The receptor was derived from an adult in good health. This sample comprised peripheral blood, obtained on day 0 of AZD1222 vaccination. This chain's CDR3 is CASSLDRLTEAFF. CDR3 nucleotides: TGTGCCAGCTCATTGGACAGGCTCACTGAAGCTTTCTTT.